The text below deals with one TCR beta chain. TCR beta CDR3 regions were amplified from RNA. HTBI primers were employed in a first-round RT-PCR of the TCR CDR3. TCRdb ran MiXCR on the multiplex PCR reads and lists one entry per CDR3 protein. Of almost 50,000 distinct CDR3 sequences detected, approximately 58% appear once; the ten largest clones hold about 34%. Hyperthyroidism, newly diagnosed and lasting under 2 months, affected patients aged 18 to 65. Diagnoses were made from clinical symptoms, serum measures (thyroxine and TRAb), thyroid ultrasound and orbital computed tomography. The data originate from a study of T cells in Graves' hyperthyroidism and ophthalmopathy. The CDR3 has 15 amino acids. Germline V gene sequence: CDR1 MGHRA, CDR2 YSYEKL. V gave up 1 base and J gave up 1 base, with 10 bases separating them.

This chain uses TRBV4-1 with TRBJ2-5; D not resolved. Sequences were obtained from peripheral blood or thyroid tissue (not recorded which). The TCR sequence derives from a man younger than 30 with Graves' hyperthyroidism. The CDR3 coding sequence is TGCGCCAGCAGCCAAGGCCGCAGGAGCCAAGAGACCCAGTACTTC. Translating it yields CASSQGRRSQETQYF.